These 15 T cell receptor delta chains were sequenced from one sample in a study of Vδ1+ human thymocytes. Study-level points and caveats: In the thymus, TRG and TRD repertoires looked highly polyclonal with Gaussian CDR3 lengths.

These TCRs' antigens remain unknown. The template was reverse-transcribed extracted RNA. Multiplex PCR used pooled V-gene forward primers and a constant-region reverse primer to amplify CDR3s. TCRdb reanalysed the multiplex PCR reads via CATT. The sample yields 20,000 to 25,000 delta-chain clones, roughly 8% seen once. Sequencing was performed on Vdelta1+ gamma-delta thymocytes from the thymus. Documented subset: FACS-sorted CD3+ TCRalphabeta- TCRVdelta1+ TCRVdelta2- thymocytes. Source of these receptors: a child less than two years old who had congenital heart surgery.

This clone was seen a few times. The V call is TRDV1, the J call TRDJ3; D may be TRDD3 (6 bases). The CDR3 is made up of 18 amino acids. Germline V gives CDR1 TSWWSYY, CDR2 QGS. Trimming took off 7 bases at V and 0 bases at J, with 16 bases between the two ends. The CDR3 sequence is CALEVLGGSSWDTRQMFF. The DNA for the CDR3 is TGTGCTCTTGAGGTATTGGGGGGCAGCTCCTGGGACACCCGACAGATGTTTTTC.

Within the sample, this clone is medium-sized. The chain has TRDV2 and TRDJ1; maybe TRDD3 (6 bases). The J gene, absent from TCRdb, was called here by matching the DNA to germline. There are 18 residues in the CDR3. V lost 0 bases and J lost 4, with 23 bases in between. CDR1 and CDR2 (germline): GEAIGNYY, EKD. The CDR3 DNA sequence: TGTGCCTGTGACACCGGCGGTGTTCTCTCCGTACTGGGCGATAAACTCATCTTT. Encoded protein: CACDTGGVLSVLGDKLIF.

A few counts support this clone. The rearrangement uses TRDV1 and TRDJ1; D perhaps matches TRDD3 (5 bases). The CDR3 extends over 14 amino acids. Per the germline V gene, CDR1 is TSWWSYY and CDR2 is QGS. The CDR3 reads CAHSRGPYTDKLIF. CDR3 nucleotides: TGTGCCCACTCGCGGGGGCCGTACACCGATAAACTCATCTTT.

This clone was recorded a few times. V is TRDV1 and J is TRDJ1; D is perhaps TRDD3 (5 bases). V shed 3 bases and J shed 3 bases, with 20 bases lying between them. The CDR3 extends over 17 amino acids. Per the germline V gene, CDR1 is TSWWSYY and CDR2 is QGS. This CDR3 is CALGETFHPLGPDKLIF. CDR3 bases: TGTGCTCTTGGGGAGACATTCCATCCTCTGGGCCCCGATAAACTCATCTTT.

This clone has only a few counts. The chain combines TRDV1 with TRDJ1, with 9 positions matching TRDD3. V lost 2 bases, J lost 7 bases, and 8 bases stayed unmatched. The CDR3 runs to 15 residues. From germline, CDR1 is TSWWSYY and CDR2 QGS. CDR3: CALGEDLGDSPKLIF. In DNA, the CDR3 is TGTGCTCTTGGGGAAGACTTGGGGGATAGCCCTAAACTCATCTTT.

This clone appeared a few times. The chain links TRDV1 to TRDJ1, with D possibly matching TRDD2 (6 bases). Germline lookup yields CDR1 TSWWSYY and CDR2 QGS. V was shortened by 4 bases and J by 7 bases, with 22 bases between the two germline ends. The CDR3 loop spans 16 amino acids. The CDR3 sequence: CALGGLFLSEGGKLIF. CDR3 DNA: TGTGCTCTTGGGGGTCTCTTCCTGTCGGAGGGCGGTAAACTCATCTTT.

This chain links TRDV1 with TRDJ1, with D tentatively TRDD3 (6 bases). Germline V gene lookup returns CDR1 TSWWSYY and CDR2 QGS. The CDR3 loop spans 17 amino acids. Trimming cost V 5 bases and J 1 base, with 20 bases left between them. CDR3 sequence (DNA): TGTGCTCTTGGGCCCCCCAGGGGGAGATTTACCACCGATAAACTCATCTTT. Amino acids: CALGPPRGRFTTDKLIF.

The chain links TRDV1 to TRDJ1; 7 nucleotides line up with TRDD3. Germline V gene data show CDR1 as TSWWSYY and CDR2 as QGS. Germline trimming cut 4 bases from V and 0 bases from J; bases unmatched to any gene: 29. The CDR3 covers 23 residues. The CDR3 nucleotides read TGTGCTCTTGGGGGACTACTCCGCCTTCACCAGTACTGGGGACCTTCGTACACCGATAAACTCATCTTT. Amino acids: CALGGLLRLHQYWGPSYTDKLIF.

The chain carries TRDV1 and TRDJ1; D is perhaps TRDD3 (6 bases). This CDR3 has 23 amino acids. Trimming left V 0 bases short and J 0 bases short, with 32 bases between. Germline lookup yields CDR1 TSWWSYY and CDR2 QGS. The CDR3 sequence: CALGELALRFARPSGDYTDKLIF. CDR3 bases: TGTGCTCTTGGGGAACTTGCCCTACGATTCGCAAGACCCTCTGGGGACTACACCGATAAACTCATCTTT.

Sample share makes this clone medium-sized. V and J are TRDV2 and TRDJ1; 8 bases agree with TRDD3. The germline gives CDR1 GEAIGNYY, CDR2 EKD. The CDR3 is made up of 15 amino acids. V shed 0 bases, J shed 2 bases, and the junction held 4 bases outside the gene matches. CDR3 in DNA: TGTGCCTGTGACACCGTGTACTGGGGGACCGATAAACTCATCTTT. Translated: CACDTVYWGTDKLIF.

The rearrangement links TRDV1 to TRDJ2; 9 nucleotides agree with TRDD3. This CDR3 contains 20 residues. The ends lost 2 bases at V and 6 bases at J; junction bases unmatched: 19. The germline V gene encodes CDR1 TSWWSYY and CDR2 QGS. In DNA, the CDR3 is TGTGCTCTTGGGGAATCCCACCTCCTACAGGTACTGGGGGAGGCAGCACAACTCTTCTTT. Protein sequence: CALGESHLLQVLGEAAQLFF.

This clone was detected a few times. The chain carries TRDV1 and TRDJ1; D is unclear. The CDR3 has 14 amino acids. Trimming cost V 3 bases and J 0 bases, with 8 bases left between them. Germline values: CDR1 TSWWSYY, CDR2 QGS. The CDR3 DNA is TGTGCTCTTGGGGACCGACTGTACACCGATAAACTCATCTTT. It translates to CALGDRLYTDKLIF.

This rearrangement joins TRDV1 to TRDJ1; D call uncertain. The CDR3 runs to 20 residues. With 2 bases removed from V and 0 bases from J, the gap between germline ends came to 25 bases. From germline, CDR1 is TSWWSYY and CDR2 QGS. The CDR3 sequence is CALGEFSTWVWYQYTDKLIF. The CDR3 DNA sequence: TGTGCTCTTGGGGAATTTTCTACTTGGGTGTGGTACCAGTACACCGATAAACTCATCTTT.

The V gene is TRDV1, the J gene TRDJ1; tentatively, D is TRDD3 (6 bases). Germline values: CDR1 TSWWSYY, CDR2 QGS. Trimming took off 1 base at V and 1 base at J, with 22 bases between the two ends. This CDR3 is built from 19 residues. CDR3 protein: CALGERIPRWGSCTDKLIF. The CDR3 DNA sequence: TGTGCTCTTGGGGAACGTATCCCTAGGTGGGGATCATGCACCGATAAACTCATCTTT.

This clone was found a few times. The chain joins TRDV1 to TRDJ1; 12 bases align to TRDD3. Germline V CDR1 and CDR2: TSWWSYY, QGS. Germline trimming cut 0 bases from V and 1 base from J; bases unmatched to any gene: 6. The CDR3 has 18 amino acids. The CDR3 DNA sequence: TGTGCTCTTGGGGAACTCGGAACTGGGGGATACCTCACCGATAAACTCATCTTT. This encodes CALGELGTGGYLTDKLIF.